These T cell receptor beta chains were read from a single sample in a study of T cell changes during pregnancy in multiple sclerosis. Produced via immunoSEQ multiplex PCR; TCRdb's table is partial and in-frame only. The sample lists around 52,000 clones; about 90% were seen once. Sequenced material: CD4+ T cells from peripheral blood mononuclear cells, taken in the second trimester of pregnancy. The receptors shown here come from a female donor with multiple sclerosis, enrolled in a pregnancy study. Each CDR3 is given without its conserved first and last residue.

v_call	j_call	cdr3_aa
TRBV30	TRBJ1-2	AWTLGTGGYGYT
TRBV7-9	TRBJ2-7	ASSPRTSGEQY
TRBV5-4	TRBJ1-2	ASSLLGAHGGYT
TRBV19	TRBJ1-2	ASSHIRGMDYGYT
TRBV5-1	TRBJ1-2	ASSSMTANYGYT
TRBV9	TRBJ2-3	ASSAGNAGTSGGALDTQY
TRBV11-2	TRBJ1-1	ASSLDSEAF
TRBV19	TRBJ1-5	ASSINGRGRTGPQH
TRBV6-1	TRBJ2-2	ASSDLGRPGELF
TRBV7-9	TRBJ1-1	ASSPTGRGTEAF
TRBV5-1	TRBJ1-1	ASSLSGAEAF
TRBV11-2	TRBJ2-7	ASSLEYLYEQY
TRBV30	TRBJ2-3	AWRGTGTDTQY
TRBV30	TRBJ1-6	AWRYNRGLGNSPLH
TRBV28	TRBJ2-1	ASSSPSREQF
TRBV25-1	TRBJ2-7	ASSAAGFPYEQY
TRBV6-5	TRBJ1-1	ASSETGTNTEAF
TRBV7-3	TRBJ2-2	ASSTGLQGELF
TRBV9	TRBJ2-7	ASSVSHSLSYEQY
TRBV30	TRBJ2-5	AWSVGGPGPPETQY
TRBV29-1	TRBJ1-1	SVRADREKGTEAF
TRBV5-1	TRBJ1-2	ASSLARQSHGYT
TRBV2	TRBJ2-3	ASSESIASNTQY
TRBV7-6	TRBJ2-2	ASSLAASGGTGELF
TRBV9	TRBJ1-2	ASSVATSTWGYT
TRBV5-1	TRBJ1-5	ASSPGDRFNQPQH
TRBV28	NA	ASSPYGYEQY
TRBV27	TRBJ2-7	ASAGVSYEQY
TRBV28	TRBJ2-7	ASRPVATYEQY
TRBV5-1	TRBJ2-1	ASSLERVSYNEQF
TRBV19	TRBJ2-5	ASSISGFQETQY
TRBV28	TRBJ1-2	ASSSAGRGYT
TRBV28	TRBJ2-7	ASSPRLAGAYEQY
TRBV7-2	TRBJ1-4	ASSLAGRAQEKLF
TRBV19	TRBJ2-7	ASSSGTSGYEQY
TRBV19	TRBJ2-3	ASSPWTAFTDTQY
TRBV7-8	TRBJ1-3	ASSSHPPTGGGNTIY
TRBV28	TRBJ2-3	ASSLVLGQNTDTQY
TRBV28	TRBJ1-2	ASSLTFREPYGYT
TRBV2	TRBJ2-1	ASSRTSGRAGLNEQF
TRBV6-5	TRBJ1-1	ASSRGGSEAF
TRBV4-1	TRBJ2-3	ASSPSGDASVDTQY
TRBV7-2	TRBJ2-5	ASSPQSGKQETQY
TRBV5-1	TRBJ2-1	ASSFTPGLSYNEQF
TRBV7-9	TRBJ2-5	ASSSHSGLALETQY
TRBV9	TRBJ2-5	ASSDDRGNQETQY
TRBV6-1	TRBJ1-1	ASSEGQGAWVNTEAF
TRBV18	TRBJ2-1	ASSPSLPGGNYNEQF